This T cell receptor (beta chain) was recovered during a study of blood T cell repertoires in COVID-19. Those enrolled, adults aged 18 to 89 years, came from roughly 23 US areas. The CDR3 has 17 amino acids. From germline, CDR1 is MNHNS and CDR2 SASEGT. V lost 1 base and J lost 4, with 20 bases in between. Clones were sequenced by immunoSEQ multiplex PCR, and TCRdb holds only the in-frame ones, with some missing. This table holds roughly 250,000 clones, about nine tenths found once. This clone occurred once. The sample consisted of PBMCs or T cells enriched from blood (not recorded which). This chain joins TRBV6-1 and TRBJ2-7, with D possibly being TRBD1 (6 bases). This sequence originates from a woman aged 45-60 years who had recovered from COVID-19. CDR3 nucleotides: TGTGCCAGCAGTGAAGTGGGTATTACAGGGCAATCGTACGAGCAGTACTTC. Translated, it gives CASSEVGITGQSYEQYF.